This T cell receptor beta chain was identified during a study of T-cell memory formation after mild COVID-19. This clonotype has more than one count but fewer than ten. TCRdb re-called the 5' RACE reads through MiXCR, storing one row per CDR3 protein. The table has 550,000 to 700,000 distinct CDR3 sequences, approximately 15% seen once. The V and J ends lost 4 bases and 7 bases, in that order; junction bases with no gene match: 7. Germline loops: CDR1 WSHSY, CDR2 SAAADI. CDR3 length: 16 amino acids. The source is an adult woman who had mild COVID-19 (a few samples of this study predate the infection). Cell type and time point are not known. The sample taken for sequencing was PBMCs or a T cell subset sorted from them (not recorded which). The gene calls are TRBV10-2 and TRBJ2-2, with TRBD2 matching over 12 bases. CDR3 nucleotide sequence: TGCGCCAGCAGTGTACTAGCGGGAGGTGGTGGCGGGGAGCTGTTTTTT. Protein product: CASSVLAGGGGGELFF.